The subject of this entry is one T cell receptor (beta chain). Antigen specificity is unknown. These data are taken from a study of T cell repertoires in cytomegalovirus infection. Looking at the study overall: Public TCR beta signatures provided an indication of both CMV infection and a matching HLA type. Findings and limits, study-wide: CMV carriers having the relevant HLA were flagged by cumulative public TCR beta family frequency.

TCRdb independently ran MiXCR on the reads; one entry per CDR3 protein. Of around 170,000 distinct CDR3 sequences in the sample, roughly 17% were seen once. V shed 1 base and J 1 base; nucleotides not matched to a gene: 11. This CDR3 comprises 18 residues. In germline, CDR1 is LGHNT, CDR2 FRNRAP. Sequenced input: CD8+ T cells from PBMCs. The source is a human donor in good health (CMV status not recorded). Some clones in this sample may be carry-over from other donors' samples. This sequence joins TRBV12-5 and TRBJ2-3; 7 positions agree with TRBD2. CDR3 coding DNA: TGTGCTAGTGGTTTGGACACAAAAGCGGGGAGGGGCACAGATACGCAGTATTTT. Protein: CASGLDTKAGRGTDTQYF.